The 15 T cell receptor beta chains given below trace back to one sample, sequenced in a study of cytomegalovirus exposure and HLA in healthy donors. Amplification used 60 Vbeta primers and 13 Jbeta primers. Using immunoSEQ multiplex PCR, the repertoire was profiled, and TCRdb retains in-frame clones only, with some absent. The repertoire holds over 60,000 clones, with around 74% as singletons. The sequenced sample was PBMCs. The source is a woman in her thirties in good health and CMV-seropositive.

The chain combines TRBV4-3 with TRBJ1-2; D is possibly TRBD1 (6 bases). The CDR3 is 16 amino acids. The V gene's germline CDR1 is LGHNA and CDR2 YSLEER. The germline V and J ends were trimmed by 0 bases and 6 bases, with 17 bases remaining between them. The CDR3 reads CASSQDNRDTVHGYTF. In DNA form, the CDR3 reads TGCGCCAGCAGCCAAGATAACCGGGACACCGTTCATGGCTACACCTTC.

This clone has only one observation. This chain connects TRBV15 to TRBJ2-2, with D unresolved. V lost 5 bases to trimming and J lost 5 bases, with 9 bases between them. In germline, CDR1 is LNHNV, CDR2 YYDKDF (reference sequence). The length of the CDR3 is 13 residues. CDR3: CATSPEPTGELFF. The CDR3 DNA sequence: TGTGCCACCAGCCCCGAGCCGACCGGGGAGCTGTTTTTT.

The chain has TRBV30 and TRBJ1-2; 11 bases map to TRBD1. There are 17 residues in the CDR3. From germline, CDR1 is GTSNPN and CDR2 SVGIG (reference sequence). Trimming cost V 2 bases and J 0 bases; bases outside gene matches: 8. The CDR3: CAWSIGDRGSPNYGYTF. In DNA form, the CDR3 reads TGTGCCTGGAGTATCGGGGACAGGGGGTCCCCTAACTATGGCTACACCTTC.

The V and J genes are TRBV27 and TRBJ2-5, with TRBD2 identical over 12 bases. The DNA end is more similar to TRBJ2-7, so the J call may be wrong. From germline, CDR1 is MNHEY and CDR2 SMNVEV (reference sequence). The CDR3 has 16 residues. The CDR3 region is CASSPLSSGRAYEQYF. The DNA for the CDR3 is TGTGCCAGCAGTCCCCTCTCTAGCGGGAGGGCCTACGAGCAGTACTTC.

This chain links TRBV5-4 with TRBJ1-2, with TRBD1 matching 8 bases. CDR3 length: 13 amino acids. V shed 4 bases, J shed 6 bases, and the junction held 5 bases outside the gene matches. Germline CDR1 is SGHNT and CDR2 is YYREEE (reference sequence). CDR3 protein: CASSLQGANGYTF. CDR3 coding DNA: TGTGCCAGCAGCCTGCAGGGGGCAAATGGCTACACCTTC.

The chain is built from TRBV5-6 and TRBJ1-5, with 9 nucleotides matching TRBD1. Per germline, CDR1 SGHDT and CDR2 YYEEEE. J was trimmed by 2 bases and V by 4 bases; bases with no gene match: 1. The CDR3 runs to 14 residues. The CDR3 protein is CASSRTGGNQPQHF. For the CDR3, the DNA is TGTGCCAGCAGCCGGACAGGGGGCAATCAGCCCCAGCATTTT. The entire variable domain, with the rest obtained from reference TRBV5-6 and TRBJ1-5, is as follows: DAGVTQSPTHLIKTRGQQVTLRCSPKSGHDTVSWYQQALGQGPQFIFQYYEEEERQRGNFPDRFSGHQFPNYSSELNVNALLLGDSALYLCASSRTGGNQPQHFGDGTRLSIL.

The V and J genes are TRBV9 and TRBJ2-3, with D perhaps TRBD2 (5 bases). The CDR3 covers 16 residues. V was pared by 1 base and J by 0 bases, with 12 bases between. Per the germline V gene, CDR1 is SGDLS and CDR2 is YYNGEE. The CDR3 spells CASSVRGGKSTDTQYF. The CDR3 nucleotides read TGTGCCAGCAGCGTACGAGGAGGAAAAAGCACAGATACGCAGTATTTT.

The chain couples TRBV6-5 to TRBJ2-5; TRBD1 matches 7 bases. The CDR3 has 15 amino acids. The germline CDR1 and CDR2 sequences are MNHEY and SVGAGI. With 2 bases clipped from V and 0 bases from J, the junction kept 3 bases outside the gene matches. The CDR3 is CASSYVGQHQETQYF. CDR3 coding DNA: TGTGCCAGCAGTTACGTGGGACAGCACCAAGAGACCCAGTACTTC.

The CDR3: CASSGTASGNTIYF. In DNA, the CDR3 is TGTGCCAGCAGTGGGACAGCCTCTGGAAACACCATATATTTT. The rearrangement uses TRBV28 and TRBJ1-3; 7 positions match TRBD1. The CDR3 extends over 14 amino acids. Losses at the gene ends were 5 bases for V and 0 bases for J; bases not matched to a gene: 1. Germline V gives CDR1 MDHEN, CDR2 SYDVKM.

The rearrangement links TRBV11-2 to TRBJ2-6, with TRBD2 as a possible D gene (6 bases). Trimming took off 5 bases at V and 0 bases at J, with 11 bases between the two ends. The germline CDR1 and CDR2 sequences are SGHAT and FQNNGV. CDR3 length equals 16 residues. CDR3 DNA sequence: TGTGCCAGCAGCACCGGGACTCTCTCTGGGGCCAACGTCCTGACTTTC. It codes for CASSTGTLSGANVLTF.

The rearrangement uses TRBV9 and TRBJ2-1; D remains ambiguous. V lost 5 bases to trimming and J lost 4 bases, with 16 bases between them. Germline CDR1 reads SGDLS; CDR2 reads YYNGEE. The length of the CDR3 is 15 residues. The CDR3 protein is CASRFGGDPYNEQFF. CDR3 bases: TGTGCCAGCAGGTTTGGCGGCGATCCATACAATGAGCAGTTCTTC. The entire variable domain, with the rest obtained from reference TRBV9 and TRBJ2-1, is as follows: DSGVTQTPKHLITATGQRVTLRCSPRSGDLSVYWYQQSLDQGLQFLIQYYNGEERAKGNILERFSAQQFPDLHSELNLSSLELGDSALYFCASRFGGDPYNEQFFGPGTRLTVL.

The chain joins TRBV6-4 to TRBJ2-1, with D possibly being TRBD2 (6 bases). The V gene's germline CDR1 is MRHNA and CDR2 SNTAGT. There are 15 residues in the CDR3. The ends were cut back, 2 bases at V and 5 bases at J, with 13 bases in the middle. The CDR3 is CASSDPSGPDNEQFF. CDR3 coding DNA: TGTGCCAGCAGTGACCCCAGCGGGCCCGACAATGAGCAGTTCTTC.

J is TRBJ2-7 and V is TRBV27, with D possibly being TRBD1 (5 bases). V was shortened by 6 bases and J by 4 bases, with 7 bases between the two germline ends. This CDR3 comprises 11 residues. Germline values: CDR1 MNHEY, CDR2 SMNVEV (reference sequence). The CDR3 loop is CASSQGYEQYF. CDR3 sequence (DNA): TGTGCCAGCAGCCAGGGATACGAGCAGTACTTC.

V usage is TRBV6-1 and J usage is TRBJ1-5; D gene uncertain. The CDR3 length is 15 residues. Trimming pared 6 bases from V and 6 bases from J, leaving 18 bases between. Germline V gene lookup returns CDR1 MNHNS and CDR2 SASEGT. The CDR3 nucleotides are TGTGCCAGCAGAGAACGGACGGGAGGAGGTCAGCCCCAGCATTTT. Translating it yields CASRERTGGGQPQHF.

The chain uses TRBV28 and TRBJ2-7; D remains unclear. Germline V gene data show CDR1 as MDHEN and CDR2 as SYDVKM. The germline V and J ends were trimmed by 3 bases and 4 bases, with 7 bases remaining between them. This CDR3 region has 12 residues. The CDR3 bases are TGTGCCAGCAGTTTTCGTAATTACGAGCAGTACTTC. The encoded protein is CASSFRNYEQYF.